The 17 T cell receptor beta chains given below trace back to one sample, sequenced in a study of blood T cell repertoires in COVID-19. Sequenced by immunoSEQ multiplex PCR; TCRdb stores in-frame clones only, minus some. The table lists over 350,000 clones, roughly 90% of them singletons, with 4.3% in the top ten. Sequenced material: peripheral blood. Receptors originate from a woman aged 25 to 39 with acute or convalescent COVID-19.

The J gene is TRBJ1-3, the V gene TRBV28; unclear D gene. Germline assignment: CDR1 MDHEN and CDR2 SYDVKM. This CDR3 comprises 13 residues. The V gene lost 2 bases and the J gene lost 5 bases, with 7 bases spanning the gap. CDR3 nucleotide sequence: TGTGCCAGCAGTTTAGAACAGAGAAACACCATATATTTT. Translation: CASSLEQRNTIYF.

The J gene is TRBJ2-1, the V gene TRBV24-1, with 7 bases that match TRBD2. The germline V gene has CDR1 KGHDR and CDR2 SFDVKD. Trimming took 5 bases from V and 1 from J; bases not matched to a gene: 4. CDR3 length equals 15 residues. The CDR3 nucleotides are TGTGCCACCAGTGCCTCGGGGGGTTCCTACAATGAGCAGTTCTTC. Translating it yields CATSASGGSYNEQFF.

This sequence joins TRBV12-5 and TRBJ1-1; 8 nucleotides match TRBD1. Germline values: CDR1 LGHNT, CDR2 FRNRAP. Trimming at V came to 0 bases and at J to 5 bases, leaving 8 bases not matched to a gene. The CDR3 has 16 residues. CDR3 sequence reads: CASGLVLDRAGTEAFF. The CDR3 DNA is TGTGCTAGTGGTTTGGTACTGGACAGGGCGGGGACTGAAGCTTTCTTT.

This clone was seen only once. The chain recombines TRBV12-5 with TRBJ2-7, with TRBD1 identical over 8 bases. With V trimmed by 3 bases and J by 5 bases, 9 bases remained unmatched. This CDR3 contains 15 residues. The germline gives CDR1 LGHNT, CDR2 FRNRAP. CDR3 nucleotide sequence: TGTGCTAGTGGTTTAGTAGCAGGGGGCTTCCACGAGCAGTACTTC. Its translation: CASGLVAGGFHEQYF.

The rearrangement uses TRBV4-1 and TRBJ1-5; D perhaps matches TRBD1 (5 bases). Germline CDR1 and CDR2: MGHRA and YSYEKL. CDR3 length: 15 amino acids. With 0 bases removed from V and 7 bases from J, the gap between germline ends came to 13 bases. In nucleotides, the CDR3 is TGCGCCAGCAGCCAAGATCCCAGGGCCGGACAGCCCCAGCATTTT. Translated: CASSQDPRAGQPQHF.

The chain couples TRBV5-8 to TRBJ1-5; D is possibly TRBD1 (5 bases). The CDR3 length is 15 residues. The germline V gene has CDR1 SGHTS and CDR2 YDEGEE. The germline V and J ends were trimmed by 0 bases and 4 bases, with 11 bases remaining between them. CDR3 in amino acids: CASSLGRRANQPQHF. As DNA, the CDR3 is TGTGCCAGCAGCTTGGGTCGCAGGGCAAATCAGCCCCAGCATTTT.

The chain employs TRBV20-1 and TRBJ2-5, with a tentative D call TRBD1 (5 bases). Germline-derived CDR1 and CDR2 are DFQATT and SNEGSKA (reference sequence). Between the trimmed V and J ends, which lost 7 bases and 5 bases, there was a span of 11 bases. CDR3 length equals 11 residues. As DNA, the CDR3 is TGCAGTGTTCGTAACAGGGAGACCCAGTACTTC. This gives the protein CSVRNRETQYF.

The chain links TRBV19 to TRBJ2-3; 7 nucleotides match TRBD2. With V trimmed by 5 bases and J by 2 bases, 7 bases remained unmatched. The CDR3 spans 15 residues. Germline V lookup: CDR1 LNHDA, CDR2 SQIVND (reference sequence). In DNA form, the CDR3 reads TGTGCCAGTAGTTCCCGGGGGGTTGTCACAGATACGCAGTATTTT. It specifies CASSSRGVVTDTQYF.

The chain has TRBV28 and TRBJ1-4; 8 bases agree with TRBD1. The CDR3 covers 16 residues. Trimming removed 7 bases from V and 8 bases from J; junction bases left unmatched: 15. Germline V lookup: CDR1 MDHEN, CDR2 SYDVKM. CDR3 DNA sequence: TGTGCCAGCAACGTCCCGGGACAGGCCCGGGGGGAAAAACTGTTTTTT. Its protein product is CASNVPGQARGEKLFF. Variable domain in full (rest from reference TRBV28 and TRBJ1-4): DVKVTQSSRYLVKRTGEKVFLECVQDMDHENMFWYRQDPGLGLRLIYFSYDVKMKEKGDIPEGYSVSREKKERFSLILESASTNQTSMYLCASNVPGQARGEKLFFGSGTQLSVL.

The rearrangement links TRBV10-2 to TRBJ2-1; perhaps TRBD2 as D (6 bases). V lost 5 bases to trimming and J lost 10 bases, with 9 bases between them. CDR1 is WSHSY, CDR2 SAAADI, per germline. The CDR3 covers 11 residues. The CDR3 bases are TGCGCCAGCAGTAACGCGGGGGAGCAGTTCTTC. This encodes CASSNAGEQFF.

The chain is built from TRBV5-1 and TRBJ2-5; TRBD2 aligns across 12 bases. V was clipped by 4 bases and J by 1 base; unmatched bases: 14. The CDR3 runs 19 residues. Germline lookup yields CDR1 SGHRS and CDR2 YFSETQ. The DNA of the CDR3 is TGCGCCAGCAGCCCCGGGCCTAGCGGGGGGGCGGTCCTCCAAGAGACCCAGTACTTC. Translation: CASSPGPSGGAVLQETQYF.

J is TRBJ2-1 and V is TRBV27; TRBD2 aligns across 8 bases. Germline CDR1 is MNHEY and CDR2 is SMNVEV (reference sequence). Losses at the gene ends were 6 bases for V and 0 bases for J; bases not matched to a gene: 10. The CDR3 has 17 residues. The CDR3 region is CASRPIGGGSSYNEQFF. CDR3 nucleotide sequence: TGTGCCAGCAGACCAATCGGGGGGGGGAGCTCCTACAATGAGCAGTTCTTC.

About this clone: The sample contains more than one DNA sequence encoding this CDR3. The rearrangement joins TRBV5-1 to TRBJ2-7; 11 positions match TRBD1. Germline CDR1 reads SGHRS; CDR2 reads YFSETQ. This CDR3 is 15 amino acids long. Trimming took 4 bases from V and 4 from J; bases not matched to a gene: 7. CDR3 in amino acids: CASSPGTGGGYEQYF. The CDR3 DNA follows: TGCGCCAGCAGCCCGGGGACAGGGGGTGGTTACGAGCAGTACTTC.

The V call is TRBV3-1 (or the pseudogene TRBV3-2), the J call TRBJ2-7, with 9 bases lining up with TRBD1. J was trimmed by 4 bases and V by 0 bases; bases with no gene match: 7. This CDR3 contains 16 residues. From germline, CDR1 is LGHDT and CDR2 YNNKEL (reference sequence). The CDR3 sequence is CASSQDMGQGIYEQYF. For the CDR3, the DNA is TGTGCCAGCAGCCAAGATATGGGACAGGGCATTTACGAGCAGTACTTC.

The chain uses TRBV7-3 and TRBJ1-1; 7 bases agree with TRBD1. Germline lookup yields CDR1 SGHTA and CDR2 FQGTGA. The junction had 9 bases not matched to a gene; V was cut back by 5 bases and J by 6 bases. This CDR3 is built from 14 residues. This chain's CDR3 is CASSRTQGFSEAFF. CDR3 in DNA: TGTGCCAGCAGCCGGACACAGGGGTTCTCTGAAGCTTTCTTT. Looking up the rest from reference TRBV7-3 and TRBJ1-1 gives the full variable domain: GAGVSQTPSNKVTEKGKYVELRCDPISGHTALYWYRQSLGQGPEFLIYFQGTGAADDSGLPNDRFFAVRPEGSVSTLKIQRTERGDSAVYLCASSRTQGFSEAFFGQGTRLTVV.

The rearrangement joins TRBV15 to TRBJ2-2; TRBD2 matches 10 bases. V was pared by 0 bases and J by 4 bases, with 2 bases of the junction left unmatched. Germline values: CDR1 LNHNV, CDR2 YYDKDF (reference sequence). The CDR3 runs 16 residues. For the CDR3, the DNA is TGTGCCACCAGCAGAGAACTAGCGGGGATCACCGGGGAGCTGTTTTTT. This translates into CATSRELAGITGELFF. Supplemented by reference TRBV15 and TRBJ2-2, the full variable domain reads DAMVIQNPRYQVTQFGKPVTLSCSQTLNHNVMYWYQQKSSQAPKLLFHYYDKDFNNEADTPDNFQSRRPNTSFCFLDIRSPGLGDTAMYLCATSRELAGITGELFFGEGSRLTVL.

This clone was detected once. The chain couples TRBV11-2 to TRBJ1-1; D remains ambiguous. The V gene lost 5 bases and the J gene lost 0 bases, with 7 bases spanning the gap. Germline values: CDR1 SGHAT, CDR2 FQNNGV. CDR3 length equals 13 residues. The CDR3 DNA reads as TGTGCCAGCAGCACCGACATGAACACTGAAGCTTTCTTT. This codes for CASSTDMNTEAFF.